The 6 T cell receptor beta chains in this list originate from one sample, sequenced in a study of identical twins. From the 5' RACE reads, TCRdb called clonotypes with MiXCR, one entry per CDR3 protein. The top ten hold over 2% of the sample, which has 280,000 or so distinct CDR3 sequences, about 8.1% seen once. The same specimen was also included in a second study, on yellow fever vaccine responses in identical twins.

Specimen: memory (CD45RO+) T cells sorted from blood. These receptors were obtained from a woman in her late teens or twenties in good health.

The CDR3 region is CASSFGVTNTGELFF. The CDR3 region has the DNA TGTGCCAGCAGCTTCGGGGTCACGAACACCGGGGAGCTGTTTTTT. The chain employs TRBV5-4 and TRBJ2-2; D possibly corresponds to TRBD2 (5 bases). This CDR3 region has 15 residues. The germline V and J ends were trimmed by 2 bases and 0 bases, with 8 bases remaining between them. Germline assignment: CDR1 SGHNT and CDR2 YYREEE (reference sequence).

This clonotype was detected ten times or more. The chain combines TRBV12-3 or TRBV12-4 with TRBJ2-1; D gene ambiguous. CDR3 size: 11 residues. Trimming took off 1 base at V and 9 bases at J, with 4 bases between the two ends. CDR3 loop: CASSLVSEQFF. The CDR3 bases are TGTGCCAGCAGTTTAGTAAGTGAGCAGTTCTTC.

This rearrangement joins TRBV6-2 or TRBV6-3 to TRBJ1-4; D not certain. The V and J ends lost 1 base and 8 bases respectively, with 14 bases between them. This CDR3 contains 15 residues. Looked up from germline, CDR1 is MNHEY and CDR2 is SVGEGT. Here the CDR3 DNA reads TGTGCCAGCAGTTACTTTGAAGGGAGGCACGAAAAACTGTTTTTT. Translated, it gives CASSYFEGRHEKLFF.

The genes are TRBV2 and TRBJ2-5, with 10 bases aligning to TRBD2. The CDR3 length is 15 residues. With 7 bases clipped from V and 4 bases from J, the junction kept 9 bases outside the gene matches. CDR1 SNHLY and CDR2 FYNNEI come from the germline V gene. DNA for the CDR3: TGTGCCAGCAATACCCAAACTAGCGGGATAGAGACCCAGTACTTC. Its protein is CASNTQTSGIETQYF.

V is TRBV28 and J is TRBJ2-7; TRBD1 or TRBD2 may be the D gene (5 bases each). Germline V gene lookup returns CDR1 MDHEN and CDR2 SYDVKM. The CDR3 runs to 14 residues. The V end lost 6 bases, the J end lost 5 bases, and 17 bases lay between the germline ends. CDR3 DNA: TGTGCCAGCAGCCCGCCCGGGACGGTCGACGAGCAGTACTTC. Its translation is CASSPPGTVDEQYF. Full variable domain (remainder filled in from reference TRBV28 and TRBJ2-7): DVKVTQSSRYLVKRTGEKVFLECVQDMDHENMFWYRQDPGLGLRLIYFSYDVKMKEKGDIPEGYSVSREKKERFSLILESASTNQTSMYLCASSPPGTVDEQYFGPGTRLTVT.

This clonotype was counted only a few times. V usage is TRBV12-5 and J usage is TRBJ2-1; TRBD1 or TRBD2 may be the D gene (5 bases each). V dropped 5 bases and J dropped 7 bases, with 15 bases sitting between them. Germline V gene sequence: CDR1 LGHNT, CDR2 FRNRAP. The CDR3 covers 14 residues. The CDR3: CASGRIGARNEQFF. For the CDR3, the DNA is TGTGCTAGTGGTCGAATCGGGGCCAGGAATGAGCAGTTCTTC.